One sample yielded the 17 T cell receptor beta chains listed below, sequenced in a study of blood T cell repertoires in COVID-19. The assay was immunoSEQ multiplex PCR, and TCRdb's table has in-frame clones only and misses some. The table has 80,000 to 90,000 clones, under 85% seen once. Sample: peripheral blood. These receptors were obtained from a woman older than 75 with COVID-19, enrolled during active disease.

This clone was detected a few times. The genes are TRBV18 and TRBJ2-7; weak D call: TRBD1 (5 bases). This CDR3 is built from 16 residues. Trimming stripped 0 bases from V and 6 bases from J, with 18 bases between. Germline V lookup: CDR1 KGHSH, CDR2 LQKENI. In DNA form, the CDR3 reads TGTGCCAGCTCACCACCAAAAGGGGCTACAGACGCCGAGCAGTACTTC. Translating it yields CASSPPKGATDAEQYF.

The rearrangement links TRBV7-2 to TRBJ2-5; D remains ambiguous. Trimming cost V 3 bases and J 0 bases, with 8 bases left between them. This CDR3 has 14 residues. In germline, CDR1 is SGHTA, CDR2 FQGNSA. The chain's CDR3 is CASSFGDHQETQYF. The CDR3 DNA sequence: TGTGCCAGCAGCTTCGGAGACCACCAAGAGACCCAGTACTTC.

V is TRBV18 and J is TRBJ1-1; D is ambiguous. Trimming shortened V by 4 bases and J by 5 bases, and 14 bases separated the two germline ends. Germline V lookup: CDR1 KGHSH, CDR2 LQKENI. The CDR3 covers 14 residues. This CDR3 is CASSLASGGTEAFF. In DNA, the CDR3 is TGTGCCAGCTCACTAGCATCAGGAGGGACTGAAGCTTTCTTT.

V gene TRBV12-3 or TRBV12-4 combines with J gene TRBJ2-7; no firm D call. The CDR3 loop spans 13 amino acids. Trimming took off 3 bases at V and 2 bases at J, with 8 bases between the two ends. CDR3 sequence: CASSFGGTYEQYF. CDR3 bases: TGTGCCAGCAGTTTTGGCGGCACCTACGAGCAGTACTTC.

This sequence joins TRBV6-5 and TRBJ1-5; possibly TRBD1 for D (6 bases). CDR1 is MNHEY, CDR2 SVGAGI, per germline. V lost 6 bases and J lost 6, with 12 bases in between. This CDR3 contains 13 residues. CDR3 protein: CASRAGATQPQHF. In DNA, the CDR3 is TGTGCCAGCAGGGCAGGGGCGACTCAGCCCCAGCATTTT.

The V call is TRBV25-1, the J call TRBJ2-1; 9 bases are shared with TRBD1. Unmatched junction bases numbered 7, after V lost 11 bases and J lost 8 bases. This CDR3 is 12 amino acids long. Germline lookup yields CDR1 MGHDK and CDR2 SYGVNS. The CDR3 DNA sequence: TGTGCCGCGGGGACAGGGCTCTATGAGCAGTTCTTC. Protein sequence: CAAGTGLYEQFF.

Here the CDR3 reads CASSFNTGQEETQYF. The CDR3 nucleotides are TGTGCCAGCAGCTTCAACACGGGACAGGAAGAGACCCAGTACTTC. The chain employs TRBV7-6 and TRBJ2-5, with 8 bases matching TRBD1. Trimming took 3 bases from V and 3 from J; bases not matched to a gene: 6. CDR1 and CDR2 from the germline V gene are SGHVS and FNYEAQ. This CDR3 region has 15 residues.

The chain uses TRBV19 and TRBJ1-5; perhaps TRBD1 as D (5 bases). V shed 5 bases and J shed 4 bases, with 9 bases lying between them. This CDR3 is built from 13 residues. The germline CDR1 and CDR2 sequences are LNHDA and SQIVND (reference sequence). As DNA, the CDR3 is TGTGCCAGTAGTTGGGGCCTTAATCAGCCCCAGCATTTT. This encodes CASSWGLNQPQHF.

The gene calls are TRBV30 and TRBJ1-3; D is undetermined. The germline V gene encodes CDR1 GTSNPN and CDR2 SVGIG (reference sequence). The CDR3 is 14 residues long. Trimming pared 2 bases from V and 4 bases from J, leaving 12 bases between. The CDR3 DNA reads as TGTGCCTGGAGTCACGGTGGAGGAGGAAACACCATATATTTT. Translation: CAWSHGGGGNTIYF.

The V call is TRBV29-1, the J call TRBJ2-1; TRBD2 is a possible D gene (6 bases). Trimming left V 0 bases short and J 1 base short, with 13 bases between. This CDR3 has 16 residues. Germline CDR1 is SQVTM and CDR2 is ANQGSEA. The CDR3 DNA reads TGCAGCGTTGAAGATATGGCTAGCGCATCCTACAATGAGCAGTTCTTC. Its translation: CSVEDMASASYNEQFF.

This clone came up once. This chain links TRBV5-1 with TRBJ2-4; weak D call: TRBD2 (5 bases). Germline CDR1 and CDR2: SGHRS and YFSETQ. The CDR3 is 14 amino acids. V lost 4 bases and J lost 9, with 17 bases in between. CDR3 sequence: CASSAGSYGGIQYF. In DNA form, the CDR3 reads TGCGCCAGCAGCGCCGGGTCCTACGGAGGCATTCAGTACTTC. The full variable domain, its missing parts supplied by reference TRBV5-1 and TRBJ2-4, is KAGVTQTPRYLIKTRGQQVTLSCSPISGHRSVSWYQQTPGQGLQFLFEYFSETQRNKGNFPGRFSGRQFSNSRSEMNVSTLELGDSALYLCASSAGSYGGIQYFGAGTRLSVL.

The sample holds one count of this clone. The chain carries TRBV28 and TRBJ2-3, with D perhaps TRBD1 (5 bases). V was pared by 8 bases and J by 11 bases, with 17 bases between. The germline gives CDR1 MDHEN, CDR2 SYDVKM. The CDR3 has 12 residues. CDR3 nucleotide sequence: TGTGCCAGCTCCATCGGCAGGGTGGGGCAGTATTTT. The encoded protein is CASSIGRVGQYF.

CDR3 coding DNA: TGCGCCAGCAGCCACCCAGGGGGCGTCTATGAAGCTTTCTTT. As protein: CASSHPGGVYEAFF. This sequence joins TRBV4-1 and TRBJ1-1; 8 nucleotides line up with TRBD1. The CDR3 consists of 14 residues. Germline CDR1 MGHRA, CDR2 YSYEKL. With 3 bases clipped from V and 7 bases from J, the junction kept 7 bases outside the gene matches.

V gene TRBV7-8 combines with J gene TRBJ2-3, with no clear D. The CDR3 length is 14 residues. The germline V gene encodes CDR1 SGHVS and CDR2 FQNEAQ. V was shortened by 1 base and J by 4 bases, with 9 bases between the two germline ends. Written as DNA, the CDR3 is TGTGCCAGCAGCTTAGGGGCGCCCCCAGATACGCAGTATTTT. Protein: CASSLGAPPDTQYF. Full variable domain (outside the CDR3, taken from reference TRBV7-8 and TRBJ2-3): GAGVSQSPRYKVAKRGQDVALRCDPISGHVSLFWYQQALGQGPEFLTYFQNEAQLDKSGLPSDRFFAERPEGSVSTLKIQRTQQEDSAVYLCASSLGAPPDTQYFGPGTRLTVL.

DNA of the CDR3: TGTGCCAGCAGTCGACCTAGGTCCCAGGGGGCGGTTGAGACCCAGTACTTC. Its translation is CASSRPRSQGAVETQYF. This chain uses TRBV6-6 with TRBJ2-5; 8 nucleotides agree with TRBD1. Germline-derived CDR1 and CDR2 are MNHNY and SVGAGI (reference sequence). With V trimmed by 5 bases and J by 5 bases, 16 bases remained unmatched. The CDR3 totals 17 residues.

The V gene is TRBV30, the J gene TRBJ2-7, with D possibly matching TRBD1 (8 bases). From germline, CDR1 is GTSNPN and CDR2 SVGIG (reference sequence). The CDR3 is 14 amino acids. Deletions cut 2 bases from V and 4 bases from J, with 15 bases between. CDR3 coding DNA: TGTGCCTGGAGTAGAGGACAGGGAGGGTACGAGCAGTACTTC. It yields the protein CAWSRGQGGYEQYF.

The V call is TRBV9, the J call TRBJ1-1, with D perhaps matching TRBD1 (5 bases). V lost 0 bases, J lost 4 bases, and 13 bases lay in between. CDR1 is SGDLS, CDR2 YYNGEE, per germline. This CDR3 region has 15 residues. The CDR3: CASSVGWKQVTEAFF. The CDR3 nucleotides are TGTGCCAGCAGCGTAGGGTGGAAACAGGTCACTGAAGCTTTCTTT.